Below, 3 T cell receptor beta chains from the same sample are listed, as sequenced in a study of technical replicates of blood from a handful of donors. Measured with immunoSEQ multiplex PCR; TCRdb has only the in-frame clones, and not every one. This table has more than 65,000 clones, 95% to 98% appearing once. Sequences were obtained from T cells isolated from PBMCs. The receptor source for this set is a human donor in good health.

This chain connects TRBV6-5 to TRBJ2-2; maybe TRBD2 (5 bases). The length of the CDR3 is 14 residues. Trimming took 0 bases from V and 4 from J, leaving 6 bases between them. Germline CDR1 MNHEY, CDR2 SVGAGI. Here the CDR3 reads CASSYSEGTGELFF. DNA of the CDR3: TGTGCCAGCAGTTACTCAGAGGGCACCGGGGAGCTGTTTTTT.

The CDR3 nucleotides are TGTGCCATCAGTGAGGAGGTCGCAGATACGCAGTATTTT. Protein: CAISEEVADTQYF. The gene calls are TRBV10-3 and TRBJ2-3; D remains ambiguous. Germline CDR1 reads ENHRY; CDR2 reads SYGVKD. Trimming removed 2 bases from V and 4 bases from J, with 7 bases in between. This CDR3 region has 13 residues.

This chain uses TRBV7-9 with TRBJ1-1, with D unresolved. Trimming cost V 7 bases and J 0 bases, with 15 bases left between them. The CDR3 is made up of 15 amino acids. Germline assignment: CDR1 SEHNR and CDR2 FQNEAQ (reference sequence). CDR3 residues: CASKSRGGMNTEAFF. In DNA form, the CDR3 reads TGTGCCAGCAAAAGTCGAGGAGGCATGAACACTGAAGCTTTCTTT.